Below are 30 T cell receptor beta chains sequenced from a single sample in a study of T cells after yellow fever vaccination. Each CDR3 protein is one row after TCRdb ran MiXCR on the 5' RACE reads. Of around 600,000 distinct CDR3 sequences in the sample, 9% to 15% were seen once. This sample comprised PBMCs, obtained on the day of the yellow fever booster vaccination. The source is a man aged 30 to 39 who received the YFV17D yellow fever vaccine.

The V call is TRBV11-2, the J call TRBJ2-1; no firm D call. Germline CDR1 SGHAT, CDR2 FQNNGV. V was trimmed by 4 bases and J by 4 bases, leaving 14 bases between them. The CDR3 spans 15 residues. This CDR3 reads CASSSYPPMYNEQFF. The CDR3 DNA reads TGTGCCAGCAGCTCGTACCCCCCGATGTACAATGAGCAGTTCTTC.

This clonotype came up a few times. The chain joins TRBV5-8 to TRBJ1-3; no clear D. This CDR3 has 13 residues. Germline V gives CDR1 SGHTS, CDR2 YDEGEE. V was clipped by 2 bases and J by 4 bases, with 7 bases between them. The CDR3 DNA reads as TGTGCCAGCAGCTTTGGGATGGGAAACACCATATATTTT. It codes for CASSFGMGNTIYF.

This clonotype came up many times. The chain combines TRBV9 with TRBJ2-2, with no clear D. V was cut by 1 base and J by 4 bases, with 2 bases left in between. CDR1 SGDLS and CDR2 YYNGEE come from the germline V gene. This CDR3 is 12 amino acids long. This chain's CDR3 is CASSVSTGELFF. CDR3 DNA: TGTGCCAGCAGCGTATCCACCGGGGAGCTGTTTTTT.

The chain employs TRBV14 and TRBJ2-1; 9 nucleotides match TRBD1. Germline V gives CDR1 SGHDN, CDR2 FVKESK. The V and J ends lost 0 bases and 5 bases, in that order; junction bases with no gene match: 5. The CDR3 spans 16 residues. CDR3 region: CASSQDTGTGNNEQFF. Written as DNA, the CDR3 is TGTGCCAGCAGCCAAGACACCGGGACAGGGAACAATGAGCAGTTCTTC.

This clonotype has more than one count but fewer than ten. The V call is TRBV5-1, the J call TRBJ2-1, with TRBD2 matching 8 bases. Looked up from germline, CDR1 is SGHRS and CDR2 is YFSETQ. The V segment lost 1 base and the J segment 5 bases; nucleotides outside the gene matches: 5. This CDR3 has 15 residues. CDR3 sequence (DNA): TGCGCCAGCAGCTTGTTAGCGGGACCGAACAATGAGCAGTTCTTC. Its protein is CASSLLAGPNNEQFF.

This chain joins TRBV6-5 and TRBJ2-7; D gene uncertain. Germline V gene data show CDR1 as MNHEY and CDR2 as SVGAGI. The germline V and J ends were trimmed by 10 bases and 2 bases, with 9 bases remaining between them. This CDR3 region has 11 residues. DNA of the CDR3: TGTGCCACCGGATCCACCTACGAGCAGTACTTC. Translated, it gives CATGSTYEQYF.

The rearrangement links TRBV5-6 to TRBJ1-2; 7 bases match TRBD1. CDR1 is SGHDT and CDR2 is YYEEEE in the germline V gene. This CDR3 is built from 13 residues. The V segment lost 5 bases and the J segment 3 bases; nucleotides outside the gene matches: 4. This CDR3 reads CASSYGTDYGYTF. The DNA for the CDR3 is TGTGCCAGCAGTTACGGGACAGACTATGGCTACACCTTC. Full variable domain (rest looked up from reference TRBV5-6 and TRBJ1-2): DAGVTQSPTHLIKTRGQQVTLRCSPKSGHDTVSWYQQALGQGPQFIFQYYEEEERQRGNFPDRFSGHQFPNYSSELNVNALLLGDSALYLCASSYGTDYGYTFGSGTRLTVV.

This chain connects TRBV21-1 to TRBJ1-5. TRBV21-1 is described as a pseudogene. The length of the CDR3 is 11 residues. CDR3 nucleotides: TGTGCCAGCAGCAAAATCCCCCCCCAGCATTTT. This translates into CASSKIPPQHF.

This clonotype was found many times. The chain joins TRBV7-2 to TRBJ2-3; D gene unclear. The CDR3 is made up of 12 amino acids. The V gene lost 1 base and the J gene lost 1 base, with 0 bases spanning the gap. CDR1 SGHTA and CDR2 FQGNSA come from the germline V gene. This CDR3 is CASSLGTDTQYF. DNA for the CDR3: TGTGCCAGCAGCTTAGGCACAGATACGCAGTATTTT.

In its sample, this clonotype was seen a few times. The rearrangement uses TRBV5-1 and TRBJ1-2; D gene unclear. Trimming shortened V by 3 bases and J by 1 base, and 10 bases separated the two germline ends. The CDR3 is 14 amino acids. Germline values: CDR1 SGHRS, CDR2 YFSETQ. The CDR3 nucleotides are TGCGCCAGCAGCTCGGACGGAATTAACTATGGCTACACCTTC. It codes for CASSSDGINYGYTF. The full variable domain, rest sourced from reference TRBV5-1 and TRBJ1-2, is KAGVTQTPRYLIKTRGQQVTLSCSPISGHRSVSWYQQTPGQGLQFLFEYFSETQRNKGNFPGRFSGRQFSNSRSEMNVSTLELGDSALYLCASSSDGINYGYTFGSGTRLTVV.

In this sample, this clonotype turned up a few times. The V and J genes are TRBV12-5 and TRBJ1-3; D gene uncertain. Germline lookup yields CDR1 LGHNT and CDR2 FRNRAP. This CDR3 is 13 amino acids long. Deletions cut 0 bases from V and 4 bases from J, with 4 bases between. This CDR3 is CASGLVGGNTIYF. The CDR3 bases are TGTGCTAGTGGTTTGGTAGGAGGAAACACCATATATTTT. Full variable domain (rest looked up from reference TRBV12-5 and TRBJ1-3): DARVTQTPRHKVTEMGQEVTMRCQPILGHNTVFWYRQTMMQGLELLAYFRNRAPLDDSGMPKDRFSAEMPDATLATLKIQPSEPRDSAVYFCASGLVGGNTIYFGEGSWLTVV.

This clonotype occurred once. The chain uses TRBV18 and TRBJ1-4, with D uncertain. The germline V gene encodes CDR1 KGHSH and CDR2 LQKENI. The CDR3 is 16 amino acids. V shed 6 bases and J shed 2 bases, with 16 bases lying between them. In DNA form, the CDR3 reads TGTGCCAGCTCTCCCGCACACGGCGACACTAATGAAAAACTGTTTTTT. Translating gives CASSPAHGDTNEKLFF.

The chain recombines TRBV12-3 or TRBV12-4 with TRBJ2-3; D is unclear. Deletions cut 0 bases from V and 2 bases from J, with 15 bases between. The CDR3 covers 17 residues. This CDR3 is CASSLAGPADLTDTQYF. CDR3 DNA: TGTGCCAGCAGTTTAGCCGGGCCGGCAGACCTCACAGATACGCAGTATTTT.

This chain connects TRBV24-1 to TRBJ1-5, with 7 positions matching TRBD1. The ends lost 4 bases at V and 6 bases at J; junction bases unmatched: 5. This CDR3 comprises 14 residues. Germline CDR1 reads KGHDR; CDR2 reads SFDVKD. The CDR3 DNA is TGTGCCACCAGTGACCAGGGGGGGTTTCAGCCCCAGCATTTT. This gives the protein CATSDQGGFQPQHF.

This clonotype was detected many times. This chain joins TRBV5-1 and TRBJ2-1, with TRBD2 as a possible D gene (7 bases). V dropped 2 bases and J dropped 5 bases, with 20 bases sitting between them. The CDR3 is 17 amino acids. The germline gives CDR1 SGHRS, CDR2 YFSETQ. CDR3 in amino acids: CASSFGTPTSPNNEQFF. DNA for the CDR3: TGCGCCAGCAGCTTCGGGACACCGACTAGCCCGAACAATGAGCAGTTCTTC.

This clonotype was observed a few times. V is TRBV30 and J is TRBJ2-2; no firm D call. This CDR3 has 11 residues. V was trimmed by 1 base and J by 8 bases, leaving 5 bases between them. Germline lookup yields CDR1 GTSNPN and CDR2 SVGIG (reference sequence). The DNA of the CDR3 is TGTGCCTGGAGTGCAGGAGGGGAGCTGTTTTTT. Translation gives CAWSAGGELFF.

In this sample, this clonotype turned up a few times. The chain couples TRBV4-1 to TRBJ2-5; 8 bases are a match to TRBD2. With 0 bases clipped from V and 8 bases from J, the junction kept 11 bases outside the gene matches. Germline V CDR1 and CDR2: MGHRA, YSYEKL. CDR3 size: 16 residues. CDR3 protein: CASSQDYGRDTGTQYF. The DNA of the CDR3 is TGCGCCAGCAGCCAAGATTACGGGAGGGACACGGGAACCCAGTACTTC.

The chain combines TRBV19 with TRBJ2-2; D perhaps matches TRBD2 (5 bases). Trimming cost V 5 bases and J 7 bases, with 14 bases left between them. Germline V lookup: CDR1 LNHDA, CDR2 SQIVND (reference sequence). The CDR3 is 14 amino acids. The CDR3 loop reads CASSPYIRDGELFF. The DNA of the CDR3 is TGTGCCAGTAGTCCGTATATTCGGGACGGGGAGCTGTTTTTT.

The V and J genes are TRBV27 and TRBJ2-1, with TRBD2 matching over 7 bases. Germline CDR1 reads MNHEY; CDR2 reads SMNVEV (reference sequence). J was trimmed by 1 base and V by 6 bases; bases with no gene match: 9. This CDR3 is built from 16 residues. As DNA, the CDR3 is TGTGCCAGCAGCCAGTATTTGGGGGGGTCCTACAATGAGCAGTTCTTC. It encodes CASSQYLGGSYNEQFF.

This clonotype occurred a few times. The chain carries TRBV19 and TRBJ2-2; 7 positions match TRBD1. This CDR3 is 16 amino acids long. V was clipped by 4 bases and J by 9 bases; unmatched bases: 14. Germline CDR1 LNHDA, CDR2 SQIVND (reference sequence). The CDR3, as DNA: TGTGCCAGTAGTAGACCCGGGACAGTTGACCACTGGGAGCTGTTTTTT. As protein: CASSRPGTVDHWELFF.

The CDR3 bases are TGCGCCAGCAGCTTGACAGGTGAGGGGCAGTTCTTC. Amino acid sequence: CASSLTGEGQFF. The chain uses TRBV5-1 and TRBJ2-1, with D perhaps being TRBD1 or TRBD2 (5 bases each). Germline CDR1 is SGHRS and CDR2 is YFSETQ. The CDR3 consists of 12 residues. Trimming cost V 1 base and J 12 bases, with 11 bases left between them. Full variable domain (remainder filled in from reference TRBV5-1 and TRBJ2-1): KAGVTQTPRYLIKTRGQQVTLSCSPISGHRSVSWYQQTPGQGLQFLFEYFSETQRNKGNFPGRFSGRQFSNSRSEMNVSTLELGDSALYLCASSLTGEGQFFGPGTRLTVL.

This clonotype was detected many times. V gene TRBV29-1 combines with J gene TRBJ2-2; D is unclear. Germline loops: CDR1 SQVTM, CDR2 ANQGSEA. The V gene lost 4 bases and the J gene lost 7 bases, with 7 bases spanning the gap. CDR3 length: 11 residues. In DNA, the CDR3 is TGCAGCGTTGCCCCAGTCGGGGAGCTGTTTTTT. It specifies CSVAPVGELFF.

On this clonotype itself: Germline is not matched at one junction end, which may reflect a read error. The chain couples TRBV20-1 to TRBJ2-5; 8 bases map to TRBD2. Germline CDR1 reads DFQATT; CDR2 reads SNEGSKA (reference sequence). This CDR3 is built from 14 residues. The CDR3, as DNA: TGCAGTGCTTCCCGTGGAGCGGGAGTGGAGACCCAGCGCTTC. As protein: CSASRGAGVETQRF.

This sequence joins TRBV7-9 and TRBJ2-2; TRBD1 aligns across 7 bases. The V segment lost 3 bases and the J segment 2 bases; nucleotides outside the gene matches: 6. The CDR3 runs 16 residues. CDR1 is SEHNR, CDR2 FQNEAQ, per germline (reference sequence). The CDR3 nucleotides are TGTGCCAGCAGCTTTGCTGGACAGGCCAACACCGGGGAGCTGTTTTTT. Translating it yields CASSFAGQANTGELFF.

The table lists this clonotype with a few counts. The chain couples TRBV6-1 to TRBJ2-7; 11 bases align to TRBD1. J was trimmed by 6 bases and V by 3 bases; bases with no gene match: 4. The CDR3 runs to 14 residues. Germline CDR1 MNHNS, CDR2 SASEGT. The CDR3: CASSEDRGRAEQYF. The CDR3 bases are TGTGCCAGCAGTGAGGACAGGGGGCGCGCCGAGCAGTACTTC.

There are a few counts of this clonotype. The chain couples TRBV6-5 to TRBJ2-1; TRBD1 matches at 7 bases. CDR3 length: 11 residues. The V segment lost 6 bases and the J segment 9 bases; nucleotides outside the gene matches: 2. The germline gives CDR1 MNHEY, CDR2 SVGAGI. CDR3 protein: CASRTGSEQFF. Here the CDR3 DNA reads TGTGCCAGCAGGACAGGGAGTGAGCAGTTCTTC.

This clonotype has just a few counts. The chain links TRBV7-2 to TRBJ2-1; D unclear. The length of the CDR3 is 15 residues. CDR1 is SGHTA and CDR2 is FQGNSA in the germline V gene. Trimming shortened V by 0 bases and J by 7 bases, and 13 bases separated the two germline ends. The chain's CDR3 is CASSLALVMKNEQFF. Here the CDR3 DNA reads TGTGCCAGCAGCTTAGCGCTAGTGATGAAGAATGAGCAGTTCTTC.

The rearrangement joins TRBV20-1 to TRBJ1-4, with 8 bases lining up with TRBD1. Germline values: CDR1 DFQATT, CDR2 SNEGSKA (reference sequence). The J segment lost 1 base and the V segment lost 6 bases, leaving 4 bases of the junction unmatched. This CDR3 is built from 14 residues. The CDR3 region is CSAPDRETNEKLFF. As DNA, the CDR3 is TGCAGTGCGCCGGACAGGGAAACTAATGAAAAACTGTTTTTT.

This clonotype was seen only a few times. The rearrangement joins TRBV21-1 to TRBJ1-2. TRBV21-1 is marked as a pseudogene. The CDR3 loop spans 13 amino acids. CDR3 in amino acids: CAIRAGPFYGYTF. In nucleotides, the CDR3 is TGTGCCATCAGGGCAGGTCCTTTCTATGGCTACACCTTC.

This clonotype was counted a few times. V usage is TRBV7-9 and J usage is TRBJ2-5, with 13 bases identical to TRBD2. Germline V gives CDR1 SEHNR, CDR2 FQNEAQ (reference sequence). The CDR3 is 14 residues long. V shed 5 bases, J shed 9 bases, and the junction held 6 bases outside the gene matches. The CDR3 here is CASSPGLAGVAQYF. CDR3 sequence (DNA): TGTGCCAGCAGCCCCGGACTAGCGGGAGTGGCCCAGTACTTC.